These 11 T cell receptor beta chains came from one sample sequenced in a study of post-analysis software for immune sequencing data. Study results and limitations: Roughly 5 TRBV segments occurring more often in patients than controls included TRBV5-6, TRBV5-1 and TRBV20-1.

These TCRs' antigens remain unknown. Unique molecular identifiers were carried by the TCR beta cDNA libraries. TCRdb ran MiXCR on the PCR reads and lists one entry per CDR3 protein. The sample lists fewer than 850,000 distinct CDR3 sequences, roughly 27% seen once, with 0.56% in the top ten. Sequencing used blood. Every receptor here comes from a girl aged 5-17 years with multiple sclerosis.

This clonotype appeared many times. The chain couples TRBV5-1 to TRBJ2-1, with 11 bases identical to TRBD2. CDR1 and CDR2 from the germline V gene are SGHRS and YFSETQ. J gave up 0 bases and V 4 bases, and 6 bases lay outside the gene matches. The CDR3 runs to 17 residues. CDR3 DNA sequence: TGCGCCAGCAGCCAGGGACTAGCGGCGAGCTCCTACAATGAGCAGTTCTTC. Protein sequence: CASSQGLAASSYNEQFF.

The V gene is TRBV18, the J gene TRBJ2-5; no reliable D call. The CDR3 runs 16 residues. V was shortened by 3 bases and J by 5 bases, with 19 bases between the two germline ends. Per germline, CDR1 KGHSH and CDR2 LQKENI. The DNA of the CDR3 is TGTGCCAGCTCACCTCGGCCACTTGGGTCGTCGGAGACCCAGTACTTC. This translates into CASSPRPLGSSETQYF.

This clonotype appeared a single time. The V and J genes are TRBV20-1 and TRBJ2-1; 10 bases are a match to TRBD2. V shed 2 bases, J shed 2 bases, and the junction held 3 bases outside the gene matches. The CDR3 is 15 amino acids. Germline assignment: CDR1 DFQATT and CDR2 SNEGSKA (reference sequence). The CDR3 sequence is CSARLSGGAYNEQFF. DNA for the CDR3: TGCAGTGCTAGATTAAGCGGGGGGGCCTACAATGAGCAGTTCTTC.

V usage is TRBV4-3 and J usage is TRBJ1-2; possibly TRBD1 for D (6 bases). Germline V gives CDR1 LGHNA, CDR2 YSLEER. The CDR3 spans 15 residues. Trimming took 0 bases from V and 4 from J, leaving 12 bases between them. The CDR3 loop reads CASSQDRGGVYGYTF. The DNA of the CDR3 is TGCGCCAGCAGCCAAGACAGGGGCGGAGTCTATGGCTACACCTTC.

This clonotype was observed a few times. The chain recombines TRBV6-6 with TRBJ2-5; D is ambiguous. The end of the DNA aligns better with TRBJ2-7, so the J call may be wrong. The CDR3 is 14 residues long. The V gene's germline CDR1 is MNHNY and CDR2 SVGAGI (reference sequence). The CDR3 sequence: CASSYFPQSNEQYF. As DNA, the CDR3 is TGTGCCAGCAGTTACTTTCCCCAGAGCAACGAGCAGTACTTC.

This clonotype has a single count. V and J are TRBV3-1 and TRBJ2-7; 7 positions agree with TRBD2. Germline CDR1 and CDR2: LGHDT and YNNKEL (reference sequence). The CDR3 has 13 residues. V shed 3 bases and J 4 bases; nucleotides not matched to a gene: 3. This CDR3 reads CASSHREGYEQYF. CDR3 in DNA: TGTGCCAGCAGCCATAGGGAGGGGTACGAGCAGTACTTC.

This clonotype was seen only a few times. The chain employs TRBV29-1 and TRBJ2-7, with unresolved D. This CDR3 contains 12 residues. V was clipped by 1 base and J by 3 bases, with 7 bases between them. Germline CDR1 reads SQVTM; CDR2 reads ANQGSEA. CDR3: CSVEGAVYEQYF. In nucleotides, the CDR3 is TGCAGCGTTGAAGGGGCAGTCTACGAGCAGTACTTC.

On this clonotype: With a much larger clone just one base away, this may be a read error. The chain is built from TRBV18 and TRBJ1-5; tentative D call: TRBD1 (6 bases). The CDR3 runs 14 residues. Germline assignment: CDR1 KGHSH and CDR2 LQKENI. The CDR3 bases are TGTGCCAGCTCACCTGGACAGAGCAATCAGCTCCAGCATTTT. Protein sequence: CASSPGQSNQLQHF. The complete variable domain, with remaining parts taken from reference TRBV18 and TRBJ1-5, reads NAGVMQNPRHLVRRRGQEARLRCSPMKGHSHVYWYRQLPEEGLKFMVYLQKENIIDESGMPKERFSAEFPKEGPSILRIQQVVRGDSAAYFCASSPGQSNQLQHFGDGTRLSIL.

This clonotype was detected many times. The V gene is TRBV10-3, the J gene TRBJ2-7; D assignment may be TRBD1 or TRBD2 (5 bases each). Trimming shortened V by 5 bases and J by 3 bases, and 8 bases separated the two germline ends. There are 12 residues in the CDR3. Germline lookup yields CDR1 ENHRY and CDR2 SYGVKD. CDR3 in DNA: TGTGCCATCAGTCCAGGGAGCTACGAGCAGTACTTC. The encoded protein is CAISPGSYEQYF.

The rearrangement links TRBV12-3 or TRBV12-4 to TRBJ1-4; D possibly corresponds to TRBD1 (5 bases). The ends were cut back, 7 bases at V and 2 bases at J, with 11 bases in the middle. This CDR3 is built from 14 residues. DNA for the CDR3: TGTGCCAGCAACCCCCGGGGGACTAATGAAAAACTGTTTTTT. Its protein product is CASNPRGTNEKLFF.

In its sample, this clonotype was seen a few times. The chain employs TRBV6-1 and TRBJ2-7, with D possibly TRBD1 on 6 matching bases. Germline CDR1 reads MNHNS; CDR2 reads SASEGT. The CDR3 length is 14 residues. Trimming cost V 8 bases and J 5 bases, with 19 bases left between them. The CDR3 DNA reads as TGTGCCAGCGCCGAGGACAGACGAGGAAACGAGCAGTACTTC. This codes for CASAEDRRGNEQYF.